What follows is one TCR beta chain and its context. Its cognate antigen has yet to be identified. Base qualities are not recorded, but no much larger clone differs from it by a single base. Taken from the germline V gene, the CDR1 and CDR2 loops are SGDLS and YYNGEE. The germline ends are 11 bases apart after V is trimmed by 1 base and J by 4 bases. CDR3 length: 15 amino acids, cysteine to phenylalanine. Only CDR3 DNA is held: 45 bases, read in frame from base 1. These data belong to a study of blood T cell repertoires in COVID-19 (dated by TCRdb to 2018 to 2021). As for the study more broadly: Samples covering the acute and convalescent phases of COVID-19 were provided by collaborators in the United States, Italy and Spain. Deeply sampled blood TCRbeta repertoires from subjects exposed to, actively infected with, or recovered from COVID-19 were included in the dataset. The repertoires were released in a freely available public database meant as a resource for research on the immune response to SARS-CoV-2. Samples were obtained from the ongoing ImmuneRACE study (first 160 participants) and from 1,254 subjects provided by 6 global collaborators. Where HLA class I and class II types were available, the types were taken from metadata supplied by the sample provider, not from assay-based typing. The material from the prospective study consisted of cDNA or gDNA derived from T cells, B-cell-depleted T cells, or PBMCs. A de-identified subject ID, COVID-19 status, age in years and sex were almost always included in the sample metadata. Broader findings and caveats from the paper: Clinical and demographic metadata were provided uncurated, with the amount varying by source and participant.

TCRbeta CDR3 regions were amplified from genomic DNA using the immunoSEQ Assay, a bias-controlled multiplex PCR. In the authors' own workflow: Within the assay, amplification of reference gene primers was used to estimate how many nucleated cells each sample contained. To quantify the absolute abundance of each unique TCRbeta CDR3 rearrangement, sequence reads were collapsed and filtered. For each sample, productive Simpson clonality was calculated as the square root of Simpson's diversity index across productive rearrangements. The table was pulled from immuneACCESS by TCRdb, which kept in-frame rearrangements only. Such tables lose some clones; where checked, under half of the loss comes from unresolved V genes, and the rest has no known cause. D and trimming were read from the DNA, whereas the V and J calls and clone size are those reported in that table. This sample is represented by fewer than 200,000 clones; about 89% of them were singletons. The ten largest clonotypes hold 2.5% of the sample.

Collaborating institutions collected whole blood in K2EDTA tubes following their own protocols. For TCRbeta analysis, collaborator samples were shipped as frozen whole blood, as isolated PBMCs, or as DNA extracted from either sample type. The chain couples TRBV9 to TRBJ2-2; a tentative D call is TRBD1 (6 bases match). Sample: peripheral blood. The source is a man in his forties with active or convalescent COVID-19. The DNA is TGTGCCAGCAGCGTACGGGACACGAGCACCGGGGAGCTGTTTTTT. Its translation is CASSVRDTSTGELFF. The CDR3, completed at both ends by the reference TRBV9 and TRBJ2-2 genes, gives the full variable domain DSGVTQTPKHLITATGQRVTLRCSPRSGDLSVYWYQQSLDQGLQFLIQYYNGEERAKGNILERFSAQQFPDLHSELNLSSLELGDSALYFCASSVRDTSTGELFFGEGSRLTVL.